This TCR beta chain was sequenced during a study of shared clonotypes between healthy human individuals. Study background: Donor ages ranged 18 to 49 years: a couple of women, a few men.

At a deep level, the assay was run. The authors distributed each subset's genomic DNA evenly over several immunoSEQ plates. Data came from immunoSEQ multiplex PCR; TCRdb stores just in-frame clones and leaves some out. The sample holds hundreds of thousands of clones, roughly 72% seen once. This clonotype originated in a woman aged 35 to 49 in good health. Some clones in this sample may be carry-over from other donors' samples. Sequenced: PBMCs.

The CDR3 protein is CASSTWTGNGKQFF. CDR3 nucleotide sequence: TGTGCCAGCAGTACCTGGACAGGGAACGGGAAGCAGTTCTTC. The rearrangement uses TRBV28 and TRBJ2-1, with TRBD1 matching 8 bases. Germline V CDR1 and CDR2: MDHEN, SYDVKM. Trimming removed 5 bases from V and 11 bases from J; junction bases left unmatched: 11. CDR3 size: 14 residues.